The TCR beta chain under discussion was sequenced for a study of blood T cell repertoires in COVID-19. Study information: Samples of COVID-19 (acute and convalescent) were obtained from the United States, Italy and Spain. T cells, B-cell-depleted T cells, or PBMCs supplied cDNA or gDNA.

Germline V CDR1 and CDR2: SGDLS, YYNGEE. The CDR3 is 14 amino acids. The ends were cut back, 4 bases at V and 3 bases at J, with 11 bases in the middle. In the study's own analysis: For nucleated cells, counts were estimated from reference gene primer amplification. Method: immunoSEQ multiplex PCR; TCRdb's copy keeps in-frame clones and lacks some. The V and J calls and clone size are taken from that table; D and trimming were inferred from the DNA. The data show 100,000 to 150,000 clones, approximately 88% seen once. V usage is TRBV9 and J usage is TRBJ2-4; D gene unclear. The source material was peripheral blood. This TCR was sampled from a woman in her twenties or thirties who had recovered from COVID-19. CDR3 coding DNA: TGTGCCAGCAGCCCTGCAGGTGGCAAAAACATTCAGTACTTC. Translation gives CASSPAGGKNIQYF. Full variable domain (rest looked up from reference TRBV9 and TRBJ2-4): DSGVTQTPKHLITATGQRVTLRCSPRSGDLSVYWYQQSLDQGLQFLIQYYNGEERAKGNILERFSAQQFPDLHSELNLSSLELGDSALYFCASSPAGGKNIQYFGAGTRLSVL.